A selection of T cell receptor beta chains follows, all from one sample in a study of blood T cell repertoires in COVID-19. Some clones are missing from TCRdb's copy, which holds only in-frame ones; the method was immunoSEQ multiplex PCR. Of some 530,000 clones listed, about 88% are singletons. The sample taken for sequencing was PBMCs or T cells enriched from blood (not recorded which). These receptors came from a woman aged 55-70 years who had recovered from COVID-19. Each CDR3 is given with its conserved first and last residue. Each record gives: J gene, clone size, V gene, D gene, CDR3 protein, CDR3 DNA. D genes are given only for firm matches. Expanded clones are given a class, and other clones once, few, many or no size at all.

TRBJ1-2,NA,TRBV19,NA,CASSPPWASYGYTF,TGTGCCAGTAGTCCCCCCTGGGCCAGCTATGGCTACACCTTC
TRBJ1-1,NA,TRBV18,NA,CASSRSTGGLTPTEAFF,TGTGCCAGCTCACGATCGACCGGGGGTCTGACCCCCACTGAAGCTTTCTTT
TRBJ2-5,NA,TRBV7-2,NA,CASSRDPQETQYF,TGTGCCAGCAGCCGGGATCCCCAAGAGACCCAGTACTTC
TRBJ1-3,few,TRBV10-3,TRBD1,CAIGQGAGNTIYF,TGTGCCATAGGACAGGGAGCTGGAAACACCATATATTTT
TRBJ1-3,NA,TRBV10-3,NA,CAISWTVSGNTIYF,TGTGCCATCAGCTGGACAGTTTCTGGAAACACCATATATTTT
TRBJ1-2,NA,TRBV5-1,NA,CASSLRGGHGYTF,TGCGCCAGCAGCCTCCGAGGAGGGCATGGCTACACCTTC
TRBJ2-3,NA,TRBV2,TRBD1,CASSLRTGSTDTQYF,TGTGCCAGCAGTTTACGGACAGGGAGCACAGATACGCAGTATTTT
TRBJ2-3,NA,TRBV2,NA,CASTERLPTGTQYF,TGTGCCAGCACCGAGCGGCTACCCACTGGTACGCAGTATTTT
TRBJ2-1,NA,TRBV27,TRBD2,CASSLGGGLYNEQFF,TGTGCCAGCAGTTTAGGCGGGGGGCTTTACAATGAGCAGTTCTTC
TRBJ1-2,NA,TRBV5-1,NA,CASSLPGASGYTF,TGCGCCAGCAGCTTGCCAGGGGCTTCGGGCTACACCTTC
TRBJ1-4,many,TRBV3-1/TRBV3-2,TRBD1,CASSRGTGVGKLFF,TGTGCCAGCAGCCGTGGGACAGGGGTTGGAAAACTGTTTTTT
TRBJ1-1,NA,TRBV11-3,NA,CASSPGRGNTEAFF,TGTGCCAGCAGCCCTGGTAGGGGGAACACTGAAGCTTTCTTT
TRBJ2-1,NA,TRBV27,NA,CASSLGHLSSYNEQFF,TGTGCCAGCAGTTTAGGGCACTTGAGCTCCTACAATGAGCAGTTCTTC
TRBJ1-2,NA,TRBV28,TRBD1,CASSFRDRGGYTF,TGTGCCAGCAGTTTCAGGGACAGAGGTGGCTACACCTTC
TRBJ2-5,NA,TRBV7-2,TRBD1,CASTQDRGRETQYF,TGTGCCAGCACCCAGGACAGGGGGCGTGAGACCCAGTACTTC
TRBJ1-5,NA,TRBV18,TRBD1,CASSPREGDRGGQPQHF,TGTGCCAGCTCACCAAGGGAGGGAGACAGGGGTGGTCAGCCCCAGCATTTT
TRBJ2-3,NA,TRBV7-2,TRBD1,CASSLAGTVSTDTQYF,TGTGCCAGCAGCTTAGCCGGGACAGTTAGCACAGATACGCAGTATTTT
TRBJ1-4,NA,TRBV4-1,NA,CASSRGQNEKLFF,TGCGCCAGCAGCCGGGGACAAAACGAAAAACTGTTTTTT
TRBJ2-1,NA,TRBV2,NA,CASSDSTGFAYNEQFF,TGTGCCAGCAGCGATAGTACAGGGTTTGCCTACAATGAGCAGTTCTTC
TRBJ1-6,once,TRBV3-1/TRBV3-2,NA,CASSLARSYNSPLHF,TGTGCCAGCAGTCTAGCCCGCTCCTATAATTCACCCCTCCACTTT
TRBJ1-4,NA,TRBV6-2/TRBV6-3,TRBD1,CASSSPGTGNEKLFF,TGTGCCAGCAGTTCCCCCGGGACAGGGAATGAAAAACTGTTTTTT
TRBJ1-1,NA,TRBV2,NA,CASSGRGTEAFF,TGTGCCAGCAGTGGCCGAGGCACTGAAGCTTTCTTT
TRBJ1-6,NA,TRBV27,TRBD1,CASSFLDRVNSPLHF,TGTGCCAGCAGTTTCCTCGACAGGGTAAATTCACCCCTCCACTTT
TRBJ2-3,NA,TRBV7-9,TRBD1,CASSLASDRGKFADTQYF,TGTGCCAGCAGCTTAGCCTCCGACAGGGGGAAGTTTGCAGATACGCAGTATTTT
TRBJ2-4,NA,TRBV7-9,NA,CASSLTGHLGIQYF,TGTGCCAGCAGCTTAACAGGCCATCTGGGCATTCAGTACTTC
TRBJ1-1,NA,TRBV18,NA,CASSPHAEGDTEAFF,TGTGCCAGCTCACCTCATGCCGAGGGGGACACTGAAGCTTTCTTT
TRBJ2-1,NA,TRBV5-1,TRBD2,CASSQNTGTSEKFF,TGCGCCAGCAGCCAAAATACCGGGACTAGCGAAAAGTTCTTC
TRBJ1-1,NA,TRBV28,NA,CASSPRVAGMNTEAFF,TGTGCCAGCAGTCCGAGGGTTGCGGGGATGAACACTGAAGCTTTCTTT
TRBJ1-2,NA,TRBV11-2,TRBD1,CASSLDPGTGTLYGYTF,TGTGCCAGCAGCTTAGATCCCGGGACAGGGACCCTCTATGGCTACACCTTC
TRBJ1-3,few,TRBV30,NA,CAWTRSDTIYF,TGTGCCTGGACCCGCAGTGACACCATATATTTT
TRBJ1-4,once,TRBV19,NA,CASSNRATNEKLFF,TGTGCCAGTAGCAACAGGGCTACTAATGAAAAACTGTTTTTT
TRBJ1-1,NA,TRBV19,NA,CASSNTGYSTEAFF,TGTGCCAGTAGTAATACAGGGTATAGCACTGAAGCTTTCTTT
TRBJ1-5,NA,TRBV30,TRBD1,CAWSDRGRGQPQHF,TGTGCCTGGAGTGACAGGGGGCGCGGTCAGCCCCAGCATTTT
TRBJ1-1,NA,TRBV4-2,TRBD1,CASSQAGTGLNTEAFF,TGTGCCAGCAGCCAAGCCGGGACAGGGCTCAACACTGAAGCTTTCTTT
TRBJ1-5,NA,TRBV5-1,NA,CASSVGLSSNQPQHF,TGCGCCAGCAGCGTGGGACTATCTAGCAATCAGCCCCAGCATTTT
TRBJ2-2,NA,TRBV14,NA,CASRPTGVNTGELFF,TGTGCCAGCAGACCCACAGGAGTAAACACCGGGGAGCTGTTTTTT
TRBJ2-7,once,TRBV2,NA,CASSRDYEQYF,TGTGCCAGCAGCCGAGACTACGAGCAGTACTTC
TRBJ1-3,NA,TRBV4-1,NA,CASSQETLHGNTIYF,TGCGCCAGCAGCCAAGAGACATTGCATGGAAACACCATATATTTT
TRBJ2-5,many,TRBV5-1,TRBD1,CASSLAEGGRGETQYF,TGCGCCAGCAGCTTGGCCGAAGGGGGCAGAGGGGAGACCCAGTACTTC
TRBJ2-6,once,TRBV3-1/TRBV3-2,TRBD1,CASSQTGDVLTF,TGTGCCAGCAGCCAAACAGGGGACGTCCTGACTTTC
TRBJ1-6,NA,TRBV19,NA,CASSFEPQGNSPLHF,TGTGCCAGTAGTTTTGAGCCCCAGGGTAATTCACCCCTCCACTTT
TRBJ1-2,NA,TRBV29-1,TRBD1,CSSSTGGGNYGYTF,TGCAGTTCCTCGACAGGGGGAGGGAACTATGGCTACACCTTC
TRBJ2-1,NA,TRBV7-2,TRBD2,CASSPGRLAGPSSYNEQFF,TGTGCCAGCAGCCCTGGGCGTCTAGCGGGGCCAAGCTCCTACAATGAGCAGTTCTTC
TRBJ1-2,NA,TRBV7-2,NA,CASSLEADRGYTF,TGTGCCAGCAGCTTAGAGGCGGATCGTGGCTACACCTTC
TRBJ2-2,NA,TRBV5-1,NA,CASSLATGTNTGELFF,TGCGCCAGCAGCTTGGCCACCGGGACGAACACCGGGGAGCTGTTTTTT
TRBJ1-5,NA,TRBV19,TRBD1,CASSPWDRGTQPQHF,TGTGCCAGTAGTCCGTGGGACAGGGGTACTCAGCCCCAGCATTTT
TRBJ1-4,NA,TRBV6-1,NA,CASSGNWARGGPNEKLFF,TGTGCCAGCAGTGGAAACTGGGCCCGCGGAGGACCTAATGAAAAACTGTTTTTT
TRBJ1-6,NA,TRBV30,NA,CAWSVPPPQGQNSPLHF,TGTGCCTGGAGTGTACCCCCCCCACAGGGCCAAAATTCACCCCTCCACTTT
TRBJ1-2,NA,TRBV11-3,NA,CASTRLDDGLVYGYTF,TGTGCCAGCACCCGATTAGACGACGGGTTAGTCTATGGCTACACCTTC
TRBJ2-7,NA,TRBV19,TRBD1,CASRQPGTGAYEQYF,TGTGCCAGTAGACAACCCGGGACAGGGGCCTACGAGCAGTACTTC
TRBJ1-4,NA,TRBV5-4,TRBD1,CASSVDRVNEKLFF,TGTGCCAGCAGCGTGGACAGGGTTAATGAAAAACTGTTTTTT
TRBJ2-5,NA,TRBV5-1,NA,CASTGGVKTQYF,TGCGCCAGCACGGGCGGGGTGAAGACCCAGTACTTC
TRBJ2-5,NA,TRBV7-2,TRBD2,CASSPSRGIQETQYF,TGTGCCAGCAGCCCATCGCGGGGGATCCAAGAGACCCAGTACTTC
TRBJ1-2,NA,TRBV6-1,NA,CASSESGQSYGYTF,TGTGCCAGCAGTGAATCGGGACAATCCTATGGCTACACCTTC